The source of this TCR beta chain is a study of T cell responses to AZD1222 COVID-19 vaccine. Broader study findings: Only five to seven AZD1222 recipients were seropositive at baseline.

Trimming shortened V by 5 bases and J by 3 bases, and 14 bases separated the two germline ends. This CDR3 is 14 amino acids long. CDR1 is WNHNN and CDR2 is SYGVQD in the germline V gene (reference sequence). Measured with immunoSEQ multiplex PCR; TCRdb has only the in-frame clones, and not every one. The sample shows fewer than 150,000 clones, about 90% of them seen only once. To note about this clone: Its antigen is not known.

This clonotype was obtained from an adult in good health. The genes are TRBV10-1 and TRBJ2-7, with TRBD2 as a possible D gene (5 bases). The source was peripheral blood, collected on day 0 of AZD1222 vaccination. In DNA, the CDR3 is TGCGCCAGCAGTCAATTCGGGGTTCACTACGAGCAGTACTTC. Translating it yields CASSQFGVHYEQYF.